These 7 T cell receptor beta chains were sequenced from one sample in a study of T cells in Graves' hyperthyroidism and ophthalmopathy. RNA transcripts were the template for amplifying TCR beta CDR3 regions. Carried out on the TCR CDR3, a first-round RT-PCR used the HTBI primer set. TCRdb fed the multiplex PCR reads into MiXCR, producing one record per CDR3 protein. Among 460,000 or so distinct CDR3 sequences listed, under 15% were seen once. The sample consisted of blood. The receptors originated from a woman aged 18-29 years with Graves' hyperthyroidism.

This clonotype came up many times. V usage is TRBV2 and J usage is TRBJ1-1; TRBD1 is a possible D gene (6 bases). The V gene lost 6 bases and the J gene lost 6 bases, with 14 bases spanning the gap. The CDR3 has 13 residues. The germline V gene has CDR1 SNHLY and CDR2 FYNNEI. CDR3 region: CASSDQGFSEAFF. Here the CDR3 DNA reads TGTGCCAGCAGCGACCAGGGGTTTTCTGAAGCTTTCTTT.

The sample holds a few counts of this clonotype. The rearrangement links TRBV3-1 to TRBJ2-1, with unresolved D. Germline V gives CDR1 LGHDT, CDR2 YNNKEL (reference sequence). V lost 2 bases and J lost 0, with 5 bases in between. This CDR3 has 14 amino acids. The CDR3, as DNA: TGTGCCAGCAGCCAATTTCTCTCCTACAATGAGCAGTTCTTC. It codes for CASSQFLSYNEQFF.

J is TRBJ2-1 and V is TRBV28, with TRBD2 matching over 14 bases. J gave up 7 bases and V 7 bases, and 12 bases lay outside the gene matches. The CDR3 is 17 amino acids. Looked up from germline, CDR1 is MDHEN and CDR2 is SYDVKM. The CDR3 DNA follows: TGTGCCAGCACCCCGAGGACGGGACTAGCGGGAGCAAATGAGCAGTTCTTC. It specifies CASTPRTGLAGANEQFF.

The chain has TRBV5-4 and TRBJ2-7; D is tentatively TRBD1 or TRBD2 (5 bases each). With 5 bases removed from V and 7 bases from J, the gap between germline ends came to 13 bases. The CDR3 totals 12 residues. Germline CDR1 is SGHNT and CDR2 is YYREEE (reference sequence). CDR3 loop: CASSWDLREQYF. CDR3 in DNA: TGTGCCAGCAGTTGGGACCTTCGGGAGCAGTACTTC.

The J gene is TRBJ2-4, the V gene TRBV2; D is perhaps TRBD2 (5 bases). CDR1 is SNHLY, CDR2 FYNNEI, per germline. CDR3 length: 16 amino acids. Trimming shortened V by 3 bases and J by 1 base, and 13 bases separated the two germline ends. CDR3 sequence (DNA): TGTGCCAGCAGTGAGGTTGGGGAGAGGGCCAAAAACATTCAGTACTTC. Encoded protein: CASSEVGERAKNIQYF.

This clonotype was detected ten times or more. The chain uses TRBV5-1 and TRBJ2-7, with D possibly matching TRBD2 (6 bases). Deletions cut 2 bases from V and 5 bases from J, with 8 bases between. The CDR3 runs to 12 residues. Germline-derived CDR1 and CDR2 are SGHRS and YFSETQ. CDR3 in amino acids: CASSFSGDEQYF. Written as DNA, the CDR3 is TGCGCCAGCAGCTTCTCGGGGGACGAGCAGTACTTC. The variable domain in full, completed from reference TRBV5-1 and TRBJ2-7, reads KAGVTQTPRYLIKTRGQQVTLSCSPISGHRSVSWYQQTPGQGLQFLFEYFSETQRNKGNFPGRFSGRQFSNSRSEMNVSTLELGDSALYLCASSFSGDEQYFGPGTRLTVT.

This clonotype appeared many times. The chain couples TRBV10-3 to TRBJ2-1; 8 nucleotides match TRBD1. V shed 0 bases and J 6 bases; nucleotides not matched to a gene: 16. This CDR3 comprises 19 residues. CDR1 is ENHRY and CDR2 is SYGVKD in the germline V gene. CDR3 loop: CAISESAPTFRGLGNEQFF. The CDR3 coding sequence is TGTGCCATCAGTGAGTCGGCCCCTACGTTCAGGGGGCTGGGCAATGAGCAGTTCTTC.